This note documents a single TCR beta chain sequence. Its antigen is still unknown. Other nucleotide sequences in the sample specify the same CDR3. CDR3 length: 12 amino acids. Germline assignment: CDR1 SGDLS and CDR2 YYNGEE. The germline V and J ends were trimmed by 4 bases and 4 bases, with 8 bases remaining between them. This sample stems from a study of lymphopenia after photon versus proton radiotherapy. Clones were sequenced by immunoSEQ multiplex PCR, and TCRdb holds only the in-frame ones, with some missing. Of 150,000 to 200,000 clones in the sample, more than 85% were seen once. Overall study findings and caveats: Larger post-nadir TCR diversity loss correlated inversely with survival in deceased patients.

The receptor's source is a man aged 45-65 years with gastric cancer. V gene TRBV9 combines with J gene TRBJ1-2; the D is unclear. The material was peripheral blood, obtained from a patient treated with photon-based radiotherapy. The CDR3 protein is CASSPGGYGYTF. Here the CDR3 DNA reads TGTGCCAGCAGCCCCGGAGGCTATGGCTACACCTTC.